These T cell receptor beta chains were read from a single sample in a study of blood T cell repertoires in COVID-19. Method: immunoSEQ multiplex PCR; TCRdb's copy keeps in-frame clones and lacks some. The sample yields 200,000 to 250,000 clones, 70% to 90% seen once. The sequenced sample was peripheral blood. Receptors were obtained from a woman in her sixties or seventies with active or convalescent COVID-19. Each CDR3 is given with its conserved first and last residue. The D gene is left open where the match is weak. Only part of the rows carry a size: once, few, many, or a class if the clone is expanded.

>TRBV9|NA|TRBJ2-1|NA
CASSGRTGVGNEQFF
TGTGCCAGCAGCGGGAGGACGGGAGTGGGCAATGAGCAGTTCTTC
>TRBV2|NA|TRBJ2-2|TRBD2
CASSVGLAGAGGELFF
TGTGCCAGCAGCGTTGGACTAGCGGGAGCTGGCGGGGAGCTGTTTTTT
>TRBV7-9|NA|TRBJ1-1|NA
CASSPSSTEAFF
TGTGCCAGCAGCCCGTCTTCCACTGAAGCTTTCTTT
>TRBV4-2|NA|TRBJ2-1|NA
CASSQEWAGAGEQFF
TGTGCCAGCAGCCAAGAATGGGCGGGGGCAGGTGAGCAGTTCTTC
>TRBV27|once|TRBJ2-4|NA
CASSFIPPNIQYF
TGTGCCAGCAGTTTTATCCCCCCAAACATTCAGTACTTC
>TRBV7-9|once|TRBJ2-1|NA
CASSFTGEDEQFF
TGTGCCAGCAGCTTCACAGGGGAGGATGAGCAGTTCTTC
>TRBV5-1|NA|TRBJ1-3|NA
CASRPGTDYSGNTIYF
TGCGCCAGCAGACCCGGGACGGACTATTCTGGAAACACCATATATTTT
>TRBV2|NA|TRBJ1-2|NA
CASSVGARSFYGYTF
TGTGCCAGCAGTGTGGGGGCCCGATCCTTCTATGGCTACACCTTC
>TRBV2|once|TRBJ1-1|NA
CASSERGAEAFF
TGTGCCAGCAGTGAACGGGGAGCTGAAGCTTTCTTT
>TRBV5-1|NA|TRBJ1-2|NA
CASSLDRVNYGYTF
TGCGCCAGCAGCTTGGATCGGGTTAACTATGGCTACACCTTC
>TRBV4-3|NA|TRBJ1-6|NA
CASSQESAGGEGAYNSPLHF
TGCGCCAGCAGCCAAGAGTCAGCCGGGGGGGAGGGGGCCTATAATTCACCCCTCCACTTT
>TRBV14|NA|TRBJ2-7|NA
CASSDQGKAYEQYF
TGTGCCAGCAGTGACCAGGGGAAGGCCTACGAGCAGTACTTC
>TRBV7-9|NA|TRBJ1-6|NA
CASSADNSPLHF
TGTGCCAGCAGTGCGGATAATTCACCCCTCCACTTT
>TRBV5-1|NA|TRBJ1-4|NA
CASSLVRGGEKLFF
TGCGCCAGCAGCTTGGTCAGGGGTGGAGAAAAACTGTTTTTT
>TRBV28|NA|TRBJ1-5|TRBD1
CASSTGQGRHQPQHF
TGTGCCAGCAGTACCGGACAGGGTCGACATCAGCCCCAGCATTTT
>TRBV19|NA|TRBJ2-5|TRBD1
CASSNRGQETQYF
TGTGCCAGTAGTAACAGGGGGCAAGAGACCCAGTACTTC
>TRBV19|NA|TRBJ2-2|TRBD1
CASSPPRQGPNGELFF
TGTGCCAGTAGTCCCCCGAGACAGGGTCCCAACGGGGAGCTGTTTTTT
>TRBV5-6|once|TRBJ2-7|NA
CASSPDGHSYEQYF
TGTGCCAGCAGCCCTGATGGCCACTCCTACGAGCAGTACTTC
>TRBV18|few|TRBJ2-3|TRBD2
CASSPRLAASTDTQYF
TGTGCCAGCTCACCTCGACTAGCGGCAAGCACAGATACGCAGTATTTT
>TRBV4-1|NA|TRBJ1-2|NA
CASSQVPGGEEKAGYTF
TGCGCCAGCAGCCAAGTTCCCGGTGGGGAGGAGAAGGCGGGCTACACCTTC
>TRBV5-8|NA|TRBJ2-3|NA
CASSLELSGTQYF
TGTGCCAGCAGCTTGGAGCTTTCGGGTACGCAGTATTTT
>TRBV29-1|NA|TRBJ2-3|NA
CSVDAGASDTQYF
TGCAGCGTTGACGCAGGGGCGTCAGATACGCAGTATTTT
>TRBV5-1|NA|TRBJ1-4|TRBD1
CASSQTGGGEKLFF
TGCGCCAGCAGCCAGACAGGGGGAGGTGAAAAACTGTTTTTT
>TRBV18|NA|TRBJ2-1|TRBD2
CASSPRLAGGNEQFF
TGTGCCAGCTCACCGCGGCTAGCGGGAGGTAATGAGCAGTTCTTC
>TRBV7-9|NA|TRBJ2-7|NA
CASSQDRNPYEQYF
TGTGCCAGCAGCCAGGACAGAAATCCCTACGAGCAGTACTTC
>TRBV2|NA|TRBJ1-1|NA
CASSEEGDGTEAFF
TGTGCCAGCAGTGAAGAGGGGGATGGCACTGAAGCTTTCTTT
>TRBV6-5|NA|TRBJ1-2|NA
CASSYDGDYGYTF
TGTGCCAGCAGTTACGACGGGGACTATGGCTACACCTTC
>TRBV5-1|NA|TRBJ2-5|NA
CASSFQGFQETQYF
TGCGCCAGCAGCTTCCAGGGCTTCCAAGAGACCCAGTACTTC
>TRBV5-1|NA|TRBJ1-1|TRBD1
CASSAGQGSVEAFF
TGCGCCAGCAGCGCCGGACAGGGTTCGGTTGAAGCTTTCTTT
>TRBV18|NA|TRBJ2-3|TRBD2
CASSPNFSGRTDTQYF
TGTGCCAGCTCACCAAATTTTAGCGGGAGGACAGATACGCAGTATTTT
>TRBV6-5|once|TRBJ2-2|NA
CASSSWLGAGTGELFF
TGTGCCAGCAGTTCGTGGTTGGGCGCAGGGACCGGGGAGCTGTTTTTT
>TRBV18|once|TRBJ2-1|NA
CASSPGQSYNEQFF
TGTGCCAGCTCCCCGGGTCAGTCTTACAATGAGCAGTTCTTC
>TRBV5-1|few|TRBJ1-1|NA
CASSLGGGGNTEAFF
TGCGCCAGCAGCTTGGGCGGCGGTGGGAACACTGAAGCTTTCTTT
>TRBV28|NA|TRBJ2-1|NA
CASSGGTAGHNEQFF
TGTGCCAGCAGTGGGGGGACGGCAGGCCACAATGAGCAGTTCTTC
>TRBV7-9|NA|TRBJ2-1|NA
CASLLSEGQVDEQFF
TGTGCCAGCCTCCTATCGGAGGGCCAAGTAGATGAGCAGTTCTTC
>TRBV10-3|NA|TRBJ1-2|TRBD1
CAISKEATGANLYGYTF
TGTGCCATCAGTAAAGAAGCCACAGGGGCCAACCTCTATGGCTACACCTTC
>TRBV5-1|NA|TRBJ2-3|TRBD1
CASASGQGETDTQYF
TGCGCCAGCGCCTCTGGACAGGGGGAAACAGATACGCAGTATTTT
>TRBV4-1|NA|TRBJ2-3|TRBD2
CASSQVWGGNTDTQYF
TGCGCCAGCAGCCAAGTATGGGGGGGGAACACAGATACGCAGTATTTT
>TRBV10-1|NA|TRBJ2-2|TRBD2
CASSGLAGDTGELFF
TGCGCCAGCAGCGGACTAGCGGGAGACACCGGGGAGCTGTTTTTT
>TRBV18|NA|TRBJ2-7|NA
CASSPSDRSEQYF
TGTGCCAGCTCACCCTCAGACAGGTCCGAGCAGTACTTC
>TRBV11-2|NA|TRBJ2-2|NA
CASSFSQGDTGELFF
TGTGCCAGCAGCTTTAGCCAGGGCGACACCGGGGAGCTGTTTTTT
>TRBV6-5|NA|TRBJ1-1|TRBD1
CASKGQGARAFF
TGTGCCAGCAAAGGACAGGGGGCGAGAGCTTTCTTT